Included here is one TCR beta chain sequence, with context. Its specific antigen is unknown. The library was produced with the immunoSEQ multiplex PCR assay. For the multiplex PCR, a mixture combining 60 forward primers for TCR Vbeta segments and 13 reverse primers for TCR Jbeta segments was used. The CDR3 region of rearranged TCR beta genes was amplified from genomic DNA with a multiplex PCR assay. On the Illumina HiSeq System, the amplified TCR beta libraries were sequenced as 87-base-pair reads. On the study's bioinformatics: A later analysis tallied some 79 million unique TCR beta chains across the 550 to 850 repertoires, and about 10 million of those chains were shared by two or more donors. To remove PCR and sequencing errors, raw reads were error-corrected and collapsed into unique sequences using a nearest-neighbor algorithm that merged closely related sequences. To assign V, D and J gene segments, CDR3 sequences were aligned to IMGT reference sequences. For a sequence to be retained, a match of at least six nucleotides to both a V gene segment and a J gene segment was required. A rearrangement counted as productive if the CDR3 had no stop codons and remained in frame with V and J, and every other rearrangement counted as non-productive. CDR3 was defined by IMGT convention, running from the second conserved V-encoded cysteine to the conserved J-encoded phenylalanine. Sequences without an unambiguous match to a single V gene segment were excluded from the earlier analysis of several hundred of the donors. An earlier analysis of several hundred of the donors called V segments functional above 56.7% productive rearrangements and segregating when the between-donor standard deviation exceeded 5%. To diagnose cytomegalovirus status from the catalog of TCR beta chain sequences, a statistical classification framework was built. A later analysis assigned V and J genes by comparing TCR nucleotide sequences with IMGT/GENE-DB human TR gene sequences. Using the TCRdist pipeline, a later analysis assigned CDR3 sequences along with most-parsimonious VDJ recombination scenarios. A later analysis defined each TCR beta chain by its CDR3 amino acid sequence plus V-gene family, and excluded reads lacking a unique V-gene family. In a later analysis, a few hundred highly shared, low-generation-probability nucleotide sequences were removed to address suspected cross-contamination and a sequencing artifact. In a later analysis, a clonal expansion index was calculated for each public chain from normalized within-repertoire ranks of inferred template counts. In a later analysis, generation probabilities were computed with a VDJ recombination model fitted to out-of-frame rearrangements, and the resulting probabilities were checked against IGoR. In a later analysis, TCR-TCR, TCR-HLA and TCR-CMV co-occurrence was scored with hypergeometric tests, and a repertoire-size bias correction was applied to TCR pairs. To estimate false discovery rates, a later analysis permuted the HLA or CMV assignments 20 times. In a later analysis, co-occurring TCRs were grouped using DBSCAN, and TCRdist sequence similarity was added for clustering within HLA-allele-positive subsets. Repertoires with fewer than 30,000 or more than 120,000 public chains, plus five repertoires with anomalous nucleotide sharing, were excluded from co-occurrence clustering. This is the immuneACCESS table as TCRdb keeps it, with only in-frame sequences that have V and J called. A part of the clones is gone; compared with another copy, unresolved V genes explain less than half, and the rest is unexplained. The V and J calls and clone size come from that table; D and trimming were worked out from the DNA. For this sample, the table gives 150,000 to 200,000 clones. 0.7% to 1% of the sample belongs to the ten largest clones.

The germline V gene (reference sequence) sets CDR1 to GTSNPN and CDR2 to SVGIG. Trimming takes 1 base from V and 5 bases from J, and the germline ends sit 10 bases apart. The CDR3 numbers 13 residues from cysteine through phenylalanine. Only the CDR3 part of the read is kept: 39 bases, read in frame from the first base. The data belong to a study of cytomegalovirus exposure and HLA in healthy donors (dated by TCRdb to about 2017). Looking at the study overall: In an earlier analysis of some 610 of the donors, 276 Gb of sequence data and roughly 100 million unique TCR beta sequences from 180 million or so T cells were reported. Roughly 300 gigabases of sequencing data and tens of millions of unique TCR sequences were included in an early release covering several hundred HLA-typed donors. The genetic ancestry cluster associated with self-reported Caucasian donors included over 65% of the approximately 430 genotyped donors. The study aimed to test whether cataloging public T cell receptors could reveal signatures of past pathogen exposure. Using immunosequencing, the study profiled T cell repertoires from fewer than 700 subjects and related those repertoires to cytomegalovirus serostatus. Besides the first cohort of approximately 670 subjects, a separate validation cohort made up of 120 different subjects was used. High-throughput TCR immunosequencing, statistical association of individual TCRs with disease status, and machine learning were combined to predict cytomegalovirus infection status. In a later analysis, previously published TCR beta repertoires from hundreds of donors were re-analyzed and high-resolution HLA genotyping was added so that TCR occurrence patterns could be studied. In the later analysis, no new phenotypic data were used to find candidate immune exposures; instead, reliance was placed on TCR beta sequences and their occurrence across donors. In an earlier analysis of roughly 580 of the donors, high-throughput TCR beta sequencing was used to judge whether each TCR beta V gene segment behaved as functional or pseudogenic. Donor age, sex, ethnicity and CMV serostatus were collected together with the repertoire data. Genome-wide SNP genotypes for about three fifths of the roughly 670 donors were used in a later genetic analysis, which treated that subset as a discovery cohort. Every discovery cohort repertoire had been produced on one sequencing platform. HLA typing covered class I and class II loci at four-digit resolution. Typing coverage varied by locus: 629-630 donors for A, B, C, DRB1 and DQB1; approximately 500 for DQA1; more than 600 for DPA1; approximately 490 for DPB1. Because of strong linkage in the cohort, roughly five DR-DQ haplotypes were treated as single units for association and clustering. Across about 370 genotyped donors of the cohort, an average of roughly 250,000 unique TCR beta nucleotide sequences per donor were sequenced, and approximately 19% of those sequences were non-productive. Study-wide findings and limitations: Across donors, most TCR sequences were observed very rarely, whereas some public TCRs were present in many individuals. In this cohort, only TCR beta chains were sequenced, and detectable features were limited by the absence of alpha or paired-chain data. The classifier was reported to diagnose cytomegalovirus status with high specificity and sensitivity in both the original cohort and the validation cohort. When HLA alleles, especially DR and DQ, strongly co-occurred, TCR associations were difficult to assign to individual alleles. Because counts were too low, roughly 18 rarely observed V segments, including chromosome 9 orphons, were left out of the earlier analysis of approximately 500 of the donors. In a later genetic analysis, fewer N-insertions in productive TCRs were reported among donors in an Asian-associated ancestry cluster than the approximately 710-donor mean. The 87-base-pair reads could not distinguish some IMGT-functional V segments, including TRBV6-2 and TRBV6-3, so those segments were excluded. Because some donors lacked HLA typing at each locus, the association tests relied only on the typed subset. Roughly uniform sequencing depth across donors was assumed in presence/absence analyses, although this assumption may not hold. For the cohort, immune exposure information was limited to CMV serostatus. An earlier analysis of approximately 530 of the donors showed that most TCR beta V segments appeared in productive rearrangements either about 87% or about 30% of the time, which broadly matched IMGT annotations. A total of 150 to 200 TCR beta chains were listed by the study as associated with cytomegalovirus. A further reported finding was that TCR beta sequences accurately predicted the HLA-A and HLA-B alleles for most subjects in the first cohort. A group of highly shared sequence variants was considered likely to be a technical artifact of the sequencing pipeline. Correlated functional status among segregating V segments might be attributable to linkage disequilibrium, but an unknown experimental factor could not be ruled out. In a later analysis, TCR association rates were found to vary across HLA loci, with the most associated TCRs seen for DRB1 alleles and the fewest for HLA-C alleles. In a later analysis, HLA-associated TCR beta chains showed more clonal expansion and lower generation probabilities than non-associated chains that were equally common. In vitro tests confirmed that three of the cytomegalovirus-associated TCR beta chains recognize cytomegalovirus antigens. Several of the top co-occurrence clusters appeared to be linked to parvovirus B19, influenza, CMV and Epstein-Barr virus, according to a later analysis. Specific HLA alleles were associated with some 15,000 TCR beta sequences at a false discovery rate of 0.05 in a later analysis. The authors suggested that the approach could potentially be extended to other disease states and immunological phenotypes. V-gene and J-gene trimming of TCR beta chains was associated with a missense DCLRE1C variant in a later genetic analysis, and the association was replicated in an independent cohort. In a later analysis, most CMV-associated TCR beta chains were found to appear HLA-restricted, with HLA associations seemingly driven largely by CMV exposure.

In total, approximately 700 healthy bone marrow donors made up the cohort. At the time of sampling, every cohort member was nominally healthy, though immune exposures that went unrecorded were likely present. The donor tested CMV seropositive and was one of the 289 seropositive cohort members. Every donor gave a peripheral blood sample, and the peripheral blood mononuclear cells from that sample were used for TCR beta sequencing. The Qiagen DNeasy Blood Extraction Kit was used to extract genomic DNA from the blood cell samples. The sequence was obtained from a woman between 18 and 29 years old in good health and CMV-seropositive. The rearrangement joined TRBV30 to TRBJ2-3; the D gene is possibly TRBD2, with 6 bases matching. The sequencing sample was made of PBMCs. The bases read TGTGCCTGGAGTGGCGGGATAGGAGATACGCAGTATTTT. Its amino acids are CAWSGGIGDTQYF. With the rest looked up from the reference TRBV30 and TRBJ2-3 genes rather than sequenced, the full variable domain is SQTIHQWPATLVQPVGSPLSLECTVEGTSNPNLYWYRQAAGRGLQLLFYSVGIGQISSEVPQNLSASRPQDRQFILSSKKLLLSDSGFYLCAWSGGIGDTQYFGPGTRLTVL.